Presented here are 16 T cell receptor beta chains from one specimen sequenced in a study of blood T cell repertoires in COVID-19. Produced via immunoSEQ multiplex PCR; TCRdb's table is partial and in-frame only. The data hold around 230,000 clones, with about nine tenths observed a single time. The material sequenced was peripheral blood. The receptors shown here come from a man aged 25-40 years who had recovered from COVID-19.

This chain links TRBV19 with TRBJ1-1; possible D gene TRBD1, 5 bases. This CDR3 contains 13 residues. Per germline, CDR1 LNHDA and CDR2 SQIVND (reference sequence). V was pared by 6 bases and J by 1 base, with 9 bases between. For the CDR3, the DNA is TGTGCCAGTAGCGTTGACAGGAACACTGAAGCTTTCTTT. This translates into CASSVDRNTEAFF. The whole variable domain, filled in from reference TRBV19 and TRBJ1-1, reads DGGITQSPKYLFRKEGQNVTLSCEQNLNHDAMYWYRQDPGQGLRLIYYSQIVNDFQKGDIAEGYSVSREKKESFPLTVTSAQKNPTAFYLCASSVDRNTEAFFGQGTRLTVV.

As regards this clone: A junction boundary mismatches the germline segment, possibly from a read error. This CDR3 is CASSEARGFDPPDF. The CDR3 nucleotides are TGTGCCAGCAGTGAAGCGCGGGGCTTCGACCCGCCCGATTTT. The J gene is TRBJ2-3, the V gene TRBV6-1; D may be TRBD2 (6 bases). The CDR3 totals 14 residues. Germline V gene lookup returns CDR1 MNHNS and CDR2 SASEGT.

V gene TRBV5-1 combines with J gene TRBJ2-5, with 10 bases aligning to TRBD1. The ends lost 5 bases at V and 2 bases at J; junction bases unmatched: 9. This CDR3 is 16 amino acids long. Germline CDR1 and CDR2: SGHRS and YFSETQ. Here the CDR3 DNA reads TGCGCCAGCAGTCCTATCGGACAGGGGGGGCAAGAGACCCAGTACTTC. Translation gives CASSPIGQGGQETQYF.

The rearrangement links TRBV7-9 to TRBJ1-5, with 7 positions matching TRBD1. V dropped 2 bases and J dropped 6; count of bases not matched to a gene: 16. Germline CDR1 reads SEHNR; CDR2 reads FQNEAQ (reference sequence). The CDR3 runs to 18 residues. CDR3 nucleotides: TGTGCCAGCAGCTTATGGAATATTGAGGGGGCGCGGGGTCAGCCCCAGCATTTT. Its protein is CASSLWNIEGARGQPQHF.

This chain uses TRBV7-2 with TRBJ2-3; D is unresolved. The CDR3 runs 12 residues. V was cut by 6 bases and J by 6 bases, with 10 bases left in between. Germline-derived CDR1 and CDR2 are SGHTA and FQGNSA. CDR3 loop: CASSYSIDTQYF. Written as DNA, the CDR3 is TGTGCCAGCAGTTATAGTATTGATACGCAGTATTTT.

The V and J genes are TRBV10-3 and TRBJ2-7; D might be TRBD2 (5 bases). Trimming took off 3 bases at V and 5 bases at J, with 11 bases between the two ends. Germline CDR1 ENHRY, CDR2 SYGVKD. The CDR3 extends over 13 amino acids. The CDR3 spells CAISDPRVDEQYF. CDR3 coding DNA: TGTGCCATCAGTGACCCGAGGGTAGACGAGCAGTACTTC.

The V gene is TRBV4-2, the J gene TRBJ2-2; TRBD2 aligns across 10 bases. The CDR3 runs to 17 residues. Trimming removed 2 bases from V and 4 bases from J; junction bases left unmatched: 7. Germline V gives CDR1 LGHNA, CDR2 YNFKEQ. The CDR3 region has the DNA TGTGCCAGCAGCCAAAGGCCTAGCGGGGGACCCACCGGGGAGCTGTTTTTT. Amino acids: CASSQRPSGGPTGELFF.

The chain recombines TRBV6-5 with TRBJ2-7; TRBD1 is a possible D gene (6 bases). V was pared by 0 bases and J by 7 bases, with 13 bases between. This CDR3 contains 14 residues. The V gene's germline CDR1 is MNHEY and CDR2 SVGAGI. CDR3 sequence reads: CASSYSRGTGEQYF. The CDR3 coding sequence is TGTGCCAGCAGTTACTCGAGGGGGACGGGAGAGCAGTACTTC.

The chain joins TRBV19 to TRBJ1-2; the D is unclear. Trimming cost V 7 bases and J 4 bases, with 4 bases left between them. Germline V gives CDR1 LNHDA, CDR2 SQIVND (reference sequence). The CDR3 has 10 residues. The CDR3: CASKLYGYTF. The CDR3 bases are TGTGCCAGTAAACTCTATGGCTACACCTTC.

The chain is built from TRBV9 and TRBJ2-2, with TRBD1 matching 7 bases. From germline, CDR1 is SGDLS and CDR2 YYNGEE. The CDR3 contains 13 residues. V dropped 8 bases and J dropped 4; count of bases not matched to a gene: 5. The CDR3 DNA is TGTGCCAGTACCAGGGGGTCCACCGGGGAGCTGTTTTTT. Translation: CASTRGSTGELFF.

The chain employs TRBV5-1 and TRBJ2-1; D is possibly TRBD1 (6 bases). Germline V lookup: CDR1 SGHRS, CDR2 YFSETQ. The CDR3 length is 14 residues. V lost 0 bases, J lost 11 bases, and 15 bases lay in between. The CDR3 nucleotides are TGCGCCAGCAGCTTGGGGCAGGGGACAATGAAGCAGTTCTTC. Encoded protein: CASSLGQGTMKQFF.

V usage is TRBV11-2 and J usage is TRBJ1-4, with D possibly TRBD1 on 6 matching bases. Trimming removed 7 bases at V and 7 bases at J, with 16 bases between. Germline V gene sequence: CDR1 SGHAT, CDR2 FQNNGV. The length of the CDR3 is 14 residues. The CDR3: CASTPTGISEKLFF. In DNA form, the CDR3 reads TGTGCCAGCACTCCCACAGGGATTTCTGAAAAACTGTTTTTT.

This clone turned up a few times. This chain connects TRBV5-1 to TRBJ2-1, with D perhaps matching TRBD2 (6 bases). Germline CDR1 is SGHRS and CDR2 is YFSETQ. Trimming pared 4 bases from V and 10 bases from J, leaving 12 bases between. CDR3 size: 12 residues. The CDR3 nucleotides read TGCGCCAGCAGCCTGTGGGGGGACGAGCAGTTCTTC. Amino acid sequence: CASSLWGDEQFF.

V is TRBV5-1 and J is TRBJ2-2, with TRBD2 as a possible D gene (6 bases). Per germline, CDR1 SGHRS and CDR2 YFSETQ. Trimming cost V 0 bases and J 4 bases, with 16 bases left between them. CDR3 length equals 17 residues. CDR3 in DNA: TGCGCCAGCAGCTTGGCGGGAGACCTGCCAGTCACCGGGGAGCTGTTTTTT. Amino acids: CASSLAGDLPVTGELFF.

The CDR3 region is CASRGLQETQYF. Here the CDR3 DNA reads TGTGCCAGCAGGGGACTCCAAGAGACCCAGTACTTC. The chain joins TRBV27 to TRBJ2-5, with a possible D match to TRBD2 (6 bases). V gave up 6 bases and J gave up 1 base, with 6 bases separating them. The CDR3 covers 12 residues. Germline assignment: CDR1 MNHEY and CDR2 SMNVEV (reference sequence).

Of note for this clone: At one of its ends the junction is not consistent with the germline gene, which may arise from a read error. The J gene is TRBJ1-1, the V gene TRBV10-3; the D is unclear. Per the germline V gene, CDR1 is ENHRY and CDR2 is SYGVKD. This CDR3 region has 11 residues. The CDR3 region has the DNA TGTGCCATCAGTGACTCCCGGGAGCCGGCCTTT. Protein sequence: CAISDSREPAF.